This T cell receptor (beta chain) was sequenced in a study of CD8 T cells in ankylosing spondylitis. TCRdb processed the 5' RACE reads anew with MiXCR; each CDR3 protein has one entry. There are just over 350,000 distinct CDR3 sequences in the sample; 20% occur only once, and around 13% lies in the top ten. General study points: Reports of some motif variants in reactive arthritis synovial fluid and blood predate this one. What appeared characteristic of ankylosing spondylitis blood was a TCR beta motif of seven to nine highly homologous variants. Reported data indicate significant enrichment of disease-linked clones within matched ankylosing spondylitis synovial fluid.

In germline, CDR1 is MGHRA, CDR2 YSYEKL. Trimming removed 1 base at V and 2 bases at J, with 9 bases between. CDR3 length equals 14 residues. As concerns this clonotype: Its antigen is as yet unknown.

The chain uses TRBV4-1 and TRBJ2-7; D is perhaps TRBD1 (5 bases). The TCR comes from a male donor with ankylosing spondylitis or in good health (not recorded which). The material sequenced was blood, either unsorted or a sorted T cell fraction (not recorded which). The CDR3 DNA reads TGCGCCAGCAGCCAAGGGGGCAGGGCCTACGAGCAGTACTTC. As protein: CASSQGGRAYEQYF.